The subject of this entry is one T cell receptor (beta chain). What it binds is not known. CDR3 length: 14 amino acids. Germline V gene sequence: CDR1 KGHSH, CDR2 LQKENI. The V end was cut by 7 bases, the J end by 4 bases, with 16 bases between. These data are taken from a study of CD4 T cells in relation to SARS-CoV-2 and coronaviruses. Data came from immunoSEQ multiplex PCR; TCRdb stores just in-frame clones and leaves some out. The repertoire holds 24,000 or so clones, with about 76% as singletons. The unexposed donors gave CD4+ T cells in about 2010-2019, prior to COVID-19. The cells were cultured for about 10 days before CD4+ T cells were isolated.

Sequences were obtained from CD4+ T cells from PBMCs, cultured in vitro. This receptor was identified in a human donor in good health. The rearrangement links TRBV18 to TRBJ1-2, with no clear D. Written as DNA, the CDR3 is TGTGCCAGCTTAAGGCTCCACGGAATCTATGGCTACACCTTC. Translated, it gives CASLRLHGIYGYTF.